This TCR beta chain was sequenced during a study of CD8 T cells in ankylosing spondylitis. Study-level findings and limits: Researchers report that disease-linked clones proved CD8+ and relatively rare in peripheral blood. A TCR beta motif of eight highly homologous variants appeared characteristic of ankylosing spondylitis blood. It was reported that disease-linked clones were significantly enriched in matched ankylosing spondylitis synovial fluid.

Construction of TCR beta libraries was performed using quantitative 5'-RACE with molecular barcodes. Via MiXCR, TCRdb re-called the 5' RACE reads, giving one row per CDR3 protein. The table lists about 240,000 distinct CDR3 sequences, approximately 8% of them singletons. This clonotype occurred many times. The antigen is undetermined. The ends were cut back, 0 bases at V and 0 bases at J, with 7 bases in the middle. This CDR3 has 15 amino acids. CDR1 is SGHVS and CDR2 is FQNEAQ in the germline V gene. V is TRBV7-8 and J is TRBJ2-3, with D possibly being TRBD2 (6 bases). This TCR came from a female donor with ankylosing spondylitis or in good health (not recorded which). The sequencing input was blood, either unsorted or a sorted T cell fraction (not recorded which). CDR3 residues: CASSLAGRSTDTQYF. CDR3 DNA: TGTGCCAGCAGCTTAGCAGGGAGGAGCACAGATACGCAGTATTTT.